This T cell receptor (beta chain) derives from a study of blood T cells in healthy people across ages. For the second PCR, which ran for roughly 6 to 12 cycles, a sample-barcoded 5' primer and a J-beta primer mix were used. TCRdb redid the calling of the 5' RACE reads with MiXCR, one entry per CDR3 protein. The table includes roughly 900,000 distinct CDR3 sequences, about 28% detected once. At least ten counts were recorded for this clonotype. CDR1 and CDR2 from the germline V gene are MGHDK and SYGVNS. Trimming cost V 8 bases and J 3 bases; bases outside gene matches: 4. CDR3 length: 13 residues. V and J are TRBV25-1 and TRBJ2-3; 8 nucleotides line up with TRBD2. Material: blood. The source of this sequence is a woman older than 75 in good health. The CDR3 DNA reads TGTGCCAGCCGGCGACTAGCGACAGATACGCAGTATTTT. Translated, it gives CASRRLATDTQYF.